These 18 T cell receptor beta chains were all obtained from the same sample, sequenced in a study of blood T cells in healthy people across ages. The use of a sample-barcoded 5' primer and a J-beta primer mix characterized a second PCR of 7 to 11 cycles. Each CDR3 protein is one row after TCRdb ran MiXCR on the 5' RACE reads. The sample comprises about 1,500,000 distinct CDR3 sequences, around two fifths of which are singletons, and 7.9% rests with the top ten. Input material: blood. These receptors originate from a woman under 30 in good health.

This rearrangement joins TRBV12-3 or TRBV12-4 to TRBJ2-7, with a weak D call TRBD1 (6 bases). This CDR3 is 15 amino acids long. Deletions cut 0 bases from V and 2 bases from J, with 11 bases between. CDR3: CASSLARRQAYEQYF. CDR3 in DNA: TGTGCCAGCAGTTTAGCAAGGAGACAGGCCTACGAGCAGTACTTC.

V usage is TRBV2 and J usage is TRBJ2-1; D perhaps matches TRBD1 (5 bases). The better agreement between TRBJ2-7 and the DNA end casts doubt on the J call. The CDR3 spans 15 residues. Germline CDR1 is SNHLY and CDR2 is FYNNEI. The CDR3 sequence is CASSEGKTDYNEQYF. CDR3 DNA: TGTGCCAGCAGTGAAGGCAAGACAGATTACAATGAGCAGTACTTC.

V usage is TRBV7-8 and J usage is TRBJ2-7, with TRBD1 matching 7 bases. The ends lost 5 bases at V and 2 bases at J; junction bases unmatched: 9. The CDR3 is 15 residues long. The germline gives CDR1 SGHVS, CDR2 FQNEAQ. CDR3 nucleotides: TGTGCCAGCAGCCCGACAGGGTATAGCGCCTACGAGCAGTACTTC. Translating gives CASSPTGYSAYEQYF.

V usage is TRBV12-3 or TRBV12-4 and J usage is TRBJ1-5, with D unclear. The CDR3 runs to 13 residues. Deletions cut 1 base from V and 9 bases from J, with 10 bases between. The CDR3 DNA reads as TGTGCCAGCAGTTTAGGGACGTTGGGGCCCCAGCATTTT. Amino acid sequence: CASSLGTLGPQHF.

This clonotype was counted only a few times. The chain carries TRBV3-1 and TRBJ2-1, with no clear D. CDR3 size: 17 residues. V was cut by 0 bases and J by 1 base, with 13 bases left in between. CDR1 and CDR2 from the germline V gene are LGHDT and YNNKEL (reference sequence). CDR3 residues: CASSQDRKALSYNEQFF. CDR3 in DNA: TGTGCCAGCAGCCAAGATAGGAAGGCGCTATCCTACAATGAGCAGTTCTTC.

This clonotype was seen more than once but under ten times. The V and J genes are TRBV4-1 and TRBJ2-3; D remains ambiguous. This CDR3 contains 14 residues. Germline CDR1 reads MGHRA; CDR2 reads YSYEKL. Trimming left V 0 bases short and J 6 bases short, with 10 bases between. Here the CDR3 reads CASSQEPNQDTQYF. The DNA for the CDR3 is TGCGCCAGCAGCCAAGAGCCCAACCAGGATACGCAGTATTTT.

The chain recombines TRBV7-2 with TRBJ2-7; D is possibly TRBD2 (6 bases). This CDR3 has 17 amino acids. The V gene's germline CDR1 is SGHTA and CDR2 FQGNSA. The V end was cut by 1 base, the J end by 2 bases, with 18 bases between. In DNA form, the CDR3 reads TGTGCCAGCAGCTTAGACGCGATGGGCGGGGAGACCTACGAGCAGTACTTC. Translating it yields CASSLDAMGGETYEQYF.

CDR3 sequence: CASSSGTVTPYNEQFF. CDR3 nucleotides: TGCGCCAGCAGTTCCGGGACGGTGACTCCTTACAATGAGCAGTTCTTC. The chain joins TRBV5-1 to TRBJ2-1; either TRBD1 or TRBD2 may supply D (5 bases each). The V end was cut by 5 bases, the J end by 4 bases, with 19 bases between. Germline V lookup: CDR1 SGHRS, CDR2 YFSETQ. The CDR3 extends over 16 amino acids.

This clonotype has a handful of counts. V gene TRBV12-3 or TRBV12-4 combines with J gene TRBJ1-1; D gene ambiguous. The CDR3 totals 13 residues. The V end was cut by 6 bases, the J end by 4 bases, with 12 bases between. CDR3 DNA sequence: TGTGCCAGCAGCCCGGGCCCCGTCACTGAAGCTTTCTTT. Residues: CASSPGPVTEAFF.

The rearrangement uses TRBV29-1 and TRBJ2-7, with a tentative D call TRBD1 (6 bases). The CDR3 length is 14 residues. V shed 4 bases and J shed 0 bases, with 13 bases lying between them. Germline V gene data show CDR1 as SQVTM and CDR2 as ANQGSEA. CDR3 DNA: TGCAGCGTTGTGACAGGCGAGAGCTCCTACGAGCAGTACTTC. Translated, it gives CSVVTGESSYEQYF.

To note about this clonotype: Given a much more abundant clone one base away, this may be a read error. The chain couples TRBV12-3 or TRBV12-4 to TRBJ2-1, with a tentative D call TRBD1 (5 bases). Trimming removed 6 bases from V and 10 bases from J, with 13 bases in between. CDR3 size: 12 residues. The CDR3 region has the DNA TGTGCCAGCAGCTGGCTCGACAGCGAGCAGTTCTTC. Translated, it gives CASSWLDSEQFF.

There are a few counts of this clonotype. J is TRBJ1-4 and V is TRBV10-3; 7 nucleotides align to TRBD1. V was pared by 3 bases and J by 3 bases, with 7 bases of the junction left unmatched. CDR1 ENHRY and CDR2 SYGVKD come from the germline V gene. This CDR3 is 16 amino acids long. The CDR3 loop reads CAISDDLGQPNEKLFF. DNA for the CDR3: TGTGCCATCAGTGACGACTTGGGACAGCCTAATGAAAAACTGTTTTTT.

This clonotype has just a few counts. In DNA form, the CDR3 reads TGTGCCAGCAGAACCCCGACAGGGGATAGCAATCAGCCCCAGCATTTT. It encodes CASRTPTGDSNQPQHF. The chain employs TRBV6-6 and TRBJ1-5, with 8 nucleotides matching TRBD1. Germline lookup yields CDR1 MNHNY and CDR2 SVGAGI (reference sequence). The ends lost 6 bases at V and 0 bases at J; junction bases unmatched: 7. CDR3 size: 16 residues.

The chain employs TRBV2 and TRBJ2-4; D not certain. The J call may be in error: the DNA end matches TRBJ2-7 better. From germline, CDR1 is SNHLY and CDR2 FYNNEI. The CDR3 covers 14 residues. For the CDR3, the DNA is TGTGCCAGCAGTAGAGACCCCTCGGCCCACGAGCAGTACTTC. The encoded protein is CASSRDPSAHEQYF.

This chain links TRBV4-1 with TRBJ2-7, with D maybe TRBD1 (6 bases). With 0 bases removed from V and 7 bases from J, the gap between germline ends came to 16 bases. Germline V gives CDR1 MGHRA, CDR2 YSYEKL. This CDR3 is 15 amino acids long. The CDR3: CASSQETYRVGEQYF. In DNA, the CDR3 is TGCGCCAGCAGCCAAGAAACTTACAGGGTCGGTGAGCAGTACTTC.

This clonotype was counted only a few times. The V gene is TRBV27, the J gene TRBJ2-3, with 8 bases matching TRBD1. The J segment lost 4 bases and the V segment lost 6 bases, leaving 9 bases of the junction unmatched. The CDR3 runs to 15 residues. The V gene's germline CDR1 is MNHEY and CDR2 SMNVEV (reference sequence). CDR3 loop: CASRHRGSVADTQYF. CDR3 nucleotides: TGTGCCAGCAGACACAGGGGGAGCGTCGCAGATACGCAGTATTTT.

This clonotype was detected a few times. The rearrangement links TRBV10-2 to TRBJ2-1; a possible D gene is TRBD2 (6 bases). The ends were cut back, 6 bases at V and 2 bases at J, with 11 bases in the middle. Per the germline V gene, CDR1 is WSHSY and CDR2 is SAAADI. The CDR3 runs 14 residues. CDR3 sequence (DNA): TGCGCCAGCAGATCGGGAGACACCTACAATGAGCAGTTCTTC. Protein: CASRSGDTYNEQFF.

This clonotype was seen only a few times. The chain joins TRBV5-1 to TRBJ2-1; no reliable D call. V gave up 0 bases and J gave up 7 bases, with 11 bases separating them. The CDR3 has 14 residues. Looked up from germline, CDR1 is SGHRS and CDR2 is YFSETQ. The DNA of the CDR3 is TGCGCCAGCAGCTTGGGGGCGGCGAGGAATGAGCAGTTCTTC. It translates to CASSLGAARNEQFF. Full variable domain (outside the CDR3, taken from reference TRBV5-1 and TRBJ2-1): KAGVTQTPRYLIKTRGQQVTLSCSPISGHRSVSWYQQTPGQGLQFLFEYFSETQRNKGNFPGRFSGRQFSNSRSEMNVSTLELGDSALYLCASSLGAARNEQFFGPGTRLTVL.